The 8 T cell receptor beta chains in this list originate from one sample, sequenced in a study of lymphopenia after photon versus proton radiotherapy. Sequenced by immunoSEQ multiplex PCR; TCRdb stores in-frame clones only, minus some. Here the sample spans 55,000 to 70,000 clones, 85% to 95% being singletons. The sample here was peripheral blood, taken from a patient treated with photon-based radiotherapy. The receptors shown here come from a woman aged 40 to 50 with cholangiocarcinoma.

The V and J genes are TRBV7-3 and TRBJ1-1; D is perhaps TRBD1 (6 bases). The V gene lost 5 bases and the J gene lost 5 bases, with 12 bases spanning the gap. CDR1 and CDR2 from the germline V gene are SGHTA and FQGTGA. The CDR3 runs to 13 residues. The CDR3 loop reads CASSRGLETEAFF. CDR3 bases: TGTGCCAGCAGCAGGGGGTTAGAAACTGAAGCTTTCTTT.

The genes are TRBV7-2 and TRBJ1-1; 9 bases are shared with TRBD1. Looked up from germline, CDR1 is SGHTA and CDR2 is FQGNSA. The CDR3 has 16 amino acids. The junction had 6 bases not matched to a gene; V was cut back by 3 bases and J by 1 base. The CDR3 region has the DNA TGTGCCAGCAGCTTTCCAGGACAGGGGCCGAACACTGAAGCTTTCTTT. This encodes CASSFPGQGPNTEAFF.

This clone appeared once. This chain links TRBV30 with TRBJ1-2; D possibly corresponds to TRBD1 (5 bases). From germline, CDR1 is GTSNPN and CDR2 SVGIG (reference sequence). This CDR3 is 13 amino acids long. Between the trimmed V and J ends, which lost 1 base and 4 bases, there was a span of 10 bases. The CDR3 here is CAWSEEGSYGYTF. DNA of the CDR3: TGTGCCTGGAGTGAGGAGGGGTCCTATGGCTACACCTTC.

V usage is TRBV5-4 and J usage is TRBJ2-3; 7 nucleotides agree with TRBD1. This CDR3 spans 14 amino acids. The trim removed 4 bases at V and 3 bases at J, leaving 5 bases unmatched. Germline-derived CDR1 and CDR2 are SGHNT and YYREEE (reference sequence). The CDR3 reads CASSVGQETDTQYF. CDR3 sequence (DNA): TGTGCCAGCAGCGTAGGACAGGAAACAGATACGCAGTATTTT.

J is TRBJ2-7 and V is TRBV30, with 9 bases identical to TRBD1. The germline V gene has CDR1 GTSNPN and CDR2 SVGIG (reference sequence). The CDR3 is made up of 12 amino acids. Trimming took 1 base from V and 6 from J; bases not matched to a gene: 1. DNA of the CDR3: TGTGCCTGGAGTGGGACAGGGGTCGAGCAGTACTTC. Protein product: CAWSGTGVEQYF.

This chain uses TRBV9 with TRBJ2-1; a possible D gene is TRBD2 (6 bases). The germline V and J ends were trimmed by 3 bases and 3 bases, with 25 bases remaining between them. CDR1 and CDR2 from the germline V gene are SGDLS and YYNGEE. The CDR3 totals 19 residues. The CDR3 sequence is CASSALADPSTFYYNEQFF. The CDR3 nucleotides read TGTGCCAGCAGCGCATTAGCGGATCCCTCTACGTTCTACTACAATGAGCAGTTCTTC.

The J gene is TRBJ2-3, the V gene TRBV4-3; 8 bases map to TRBD2. Germline loops: CDR1 LGHNA, CDR2 YSLEER. The CDR3 is 15 amino acids. With 2 bases clipped from V and 3 bases from J, the junction kept 4 bases outside the gene matches. CDR3 region: CASSQIPSGTDTQYF. The DNA for the CDR3 is TGCGCCAGCAGCCAAATACCTAGCGGGACAGATACGCAGTATTTT.

This chain connects TRBV20-1 to TRBJ2-5; a possible D gene is TRBD2 (5 bases). Germline V gene sequence: CDR1 DFQATT, CDR2 SNEGSKA (reference sequence). V lost 7 bases and J lost 4, with 7 bases in between. There are 10 residues in the CDR3. CDR3 amino acids: CSEGAETQYF. In DNA form, the CDR3 reads TGCAGTGAGGGAGCAGAGACCCAGTACTTC.